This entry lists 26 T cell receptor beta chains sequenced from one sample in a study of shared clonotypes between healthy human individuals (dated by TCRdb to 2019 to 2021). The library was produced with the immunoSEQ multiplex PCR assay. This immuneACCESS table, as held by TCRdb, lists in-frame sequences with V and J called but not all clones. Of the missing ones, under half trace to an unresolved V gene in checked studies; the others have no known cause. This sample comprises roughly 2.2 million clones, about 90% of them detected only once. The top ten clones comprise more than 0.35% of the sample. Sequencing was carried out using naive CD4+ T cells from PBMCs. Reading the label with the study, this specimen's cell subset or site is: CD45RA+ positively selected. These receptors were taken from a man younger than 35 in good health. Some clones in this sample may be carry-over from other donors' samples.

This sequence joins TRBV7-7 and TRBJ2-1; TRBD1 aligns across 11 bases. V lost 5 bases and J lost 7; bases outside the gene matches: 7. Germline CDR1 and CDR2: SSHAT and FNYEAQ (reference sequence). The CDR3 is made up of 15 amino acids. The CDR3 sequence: CASSPGQGAVNEQFF. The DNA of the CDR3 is TGTGCCAGCAGCCCCGGACAGGGGGCTGTAAATGAGCAGTTCTTC. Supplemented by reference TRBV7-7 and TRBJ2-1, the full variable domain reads GAGVSQSPRYKVTKRGQDVTLRCDPISSHATLYWYQQALGQGPEFLTYFNYEAQPDKSGLPSDRFSAERPEGSISTLTIQRTEQRDSAMYRCASSPGQGAVNEQFFGPGTRLTVL.

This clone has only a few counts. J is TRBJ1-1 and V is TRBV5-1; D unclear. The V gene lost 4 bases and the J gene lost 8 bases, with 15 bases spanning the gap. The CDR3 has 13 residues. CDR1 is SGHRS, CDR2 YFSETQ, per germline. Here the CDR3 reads CASSRSATAEAFF. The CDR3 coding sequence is TGCGCCAGCAGCCGTAGCGCGACCGCGGAAGCTTTCTTT.

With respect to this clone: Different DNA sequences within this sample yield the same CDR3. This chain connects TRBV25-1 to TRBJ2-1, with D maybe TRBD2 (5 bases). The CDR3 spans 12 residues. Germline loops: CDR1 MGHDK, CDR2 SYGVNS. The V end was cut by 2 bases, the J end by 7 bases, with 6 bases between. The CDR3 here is CASSERGNEQFF. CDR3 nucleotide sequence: TGTGCCAGCAGTGAACGGGGAAATGAGCAGTTCTTC. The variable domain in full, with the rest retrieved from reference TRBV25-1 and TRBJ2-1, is EADIYQTPRYLVIGTGKKITLECSQTMGHDKMYWYQQDPGMELHLIHYSYGVNSTEKGDLSSESTVSRIRTEHFPLTLESARPSHTSQYLCASSERGNEQFFGPGTRLTVL.

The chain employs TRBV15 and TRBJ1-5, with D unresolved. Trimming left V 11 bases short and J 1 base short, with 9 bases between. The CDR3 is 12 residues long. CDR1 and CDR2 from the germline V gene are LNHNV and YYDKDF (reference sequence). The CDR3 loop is CAVRGSNQPQHF. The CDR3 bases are TGTGCCGTGCGGGGAAGCAATCAGCCCCAGCATTTT.

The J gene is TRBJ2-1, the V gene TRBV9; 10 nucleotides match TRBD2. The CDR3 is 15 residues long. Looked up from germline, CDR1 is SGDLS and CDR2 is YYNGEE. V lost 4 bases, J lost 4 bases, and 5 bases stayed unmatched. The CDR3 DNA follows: TGTGCCAGCAGCTCCAGCGGGAGGGATTACAATGAGCAGTTCTTC. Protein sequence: CASSSSGRDYNEQFF.

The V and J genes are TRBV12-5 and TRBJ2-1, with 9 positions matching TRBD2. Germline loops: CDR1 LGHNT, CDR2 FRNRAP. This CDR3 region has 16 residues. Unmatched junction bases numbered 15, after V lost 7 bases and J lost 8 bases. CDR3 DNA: TGTGCTAGTGCCCTTCTCCGGGCTAGCGGGATGCATGAGCAGTTCTTC. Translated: CASALLRASGMHEQFF.

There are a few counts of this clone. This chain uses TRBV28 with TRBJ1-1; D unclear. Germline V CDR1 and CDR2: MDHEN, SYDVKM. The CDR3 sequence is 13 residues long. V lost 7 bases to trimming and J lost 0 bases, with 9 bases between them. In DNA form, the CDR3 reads TGTGCCAGCACCCTTTTTCTGAACACTGAAGCTTTCTTT. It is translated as CASTLFLNTEAFF.

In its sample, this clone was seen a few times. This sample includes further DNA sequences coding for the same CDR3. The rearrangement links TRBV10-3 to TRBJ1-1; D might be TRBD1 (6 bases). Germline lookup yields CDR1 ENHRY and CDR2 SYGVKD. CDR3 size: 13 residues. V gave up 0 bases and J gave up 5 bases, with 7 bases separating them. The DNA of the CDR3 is TGTGCCATCAGTGAGTCGAGGGGGACTGAAGCTTTCTTT. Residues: CAISESRGTEAFF.

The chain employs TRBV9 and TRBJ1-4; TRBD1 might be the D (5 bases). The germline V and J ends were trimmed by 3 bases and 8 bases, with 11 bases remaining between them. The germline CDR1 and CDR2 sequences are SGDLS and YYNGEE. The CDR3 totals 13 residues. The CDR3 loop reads CASSGGFGEKLFF. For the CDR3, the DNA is TGTGCCAGCAGCGGGGGCTTTGGCGAAAAACTGTTTTTT.

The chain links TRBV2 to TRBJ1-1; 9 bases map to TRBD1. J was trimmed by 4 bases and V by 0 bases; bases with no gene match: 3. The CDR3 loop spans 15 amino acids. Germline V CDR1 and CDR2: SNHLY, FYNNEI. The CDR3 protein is CASSEAATGGTEAFF. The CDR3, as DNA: TGTGCCAGCAGTGAAGCGGCGACAGGGGGCACTGAAGCTTTCTTT. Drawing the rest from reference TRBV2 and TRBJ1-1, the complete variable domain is EPEVTQTPSHQVTQMGQEVILRCVPISNHLYFYWYRQILGQKVEFLVSFYNNEISEKSEIFDDQFSVERPDGSNFTLKIRSTKLEDSAMYFCASSEAATGGTEAFFGQGTRLTVV.

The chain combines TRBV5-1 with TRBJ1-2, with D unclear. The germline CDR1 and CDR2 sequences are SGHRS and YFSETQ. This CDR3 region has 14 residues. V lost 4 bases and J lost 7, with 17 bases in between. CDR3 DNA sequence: TGCGCCAGCAGCATAGACGTAAGGGCTGGTGGCTACACCTTC. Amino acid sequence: CASSIDVRAGGYTF.

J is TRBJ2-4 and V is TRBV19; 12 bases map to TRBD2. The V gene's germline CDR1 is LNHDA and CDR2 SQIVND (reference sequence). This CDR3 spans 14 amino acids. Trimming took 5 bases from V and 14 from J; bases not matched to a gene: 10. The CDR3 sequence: CASSPTSGSLEEYF. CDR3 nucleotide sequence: TGTGCCAGTAGTCCGACTAGCGGGAGTCTTGAGGAGTACTTC.

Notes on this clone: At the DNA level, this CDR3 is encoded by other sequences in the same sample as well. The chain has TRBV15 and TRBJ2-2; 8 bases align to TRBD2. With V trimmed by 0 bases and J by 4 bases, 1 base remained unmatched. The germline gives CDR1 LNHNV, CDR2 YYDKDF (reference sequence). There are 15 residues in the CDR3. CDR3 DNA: TGTGCCACCAGCAGAGATCGGGGGGGCACCGGGGAGCTGTTTTTT. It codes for CATSRDRGGTGELFF.

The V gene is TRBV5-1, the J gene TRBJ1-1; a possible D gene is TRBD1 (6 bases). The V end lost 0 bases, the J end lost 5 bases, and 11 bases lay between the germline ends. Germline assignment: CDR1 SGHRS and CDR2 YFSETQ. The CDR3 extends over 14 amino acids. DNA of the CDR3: TGCGCCAGCAGCTTGGAAATCAGGGGAACTGAAGCTTTCTTT. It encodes CASSLEIRGTEAFF.

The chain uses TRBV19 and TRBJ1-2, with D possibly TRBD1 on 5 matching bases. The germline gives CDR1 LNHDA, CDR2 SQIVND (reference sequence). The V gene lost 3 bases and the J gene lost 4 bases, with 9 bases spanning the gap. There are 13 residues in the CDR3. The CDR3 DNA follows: TGTGCCAGTAGTATGGGGGGGTTCTATGGCTACACCTTC. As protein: CASSMGGFYGYTF.

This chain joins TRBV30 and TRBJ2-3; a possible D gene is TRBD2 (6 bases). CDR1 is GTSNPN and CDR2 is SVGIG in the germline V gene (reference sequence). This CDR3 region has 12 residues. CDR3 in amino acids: CSGSGSTDTQYF. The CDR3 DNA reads TGTTCCGGGAGCGGGAGCACAGATACGCAGTATTTT.

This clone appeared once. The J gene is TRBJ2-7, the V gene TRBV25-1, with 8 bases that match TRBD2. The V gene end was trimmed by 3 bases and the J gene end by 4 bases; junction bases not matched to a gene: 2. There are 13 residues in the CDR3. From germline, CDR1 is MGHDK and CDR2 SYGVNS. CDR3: CASSDVAGYEQYF. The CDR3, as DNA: TGTGCCAGCAGTGACGTAGCGGGGTACGAGCAGTACTTC.

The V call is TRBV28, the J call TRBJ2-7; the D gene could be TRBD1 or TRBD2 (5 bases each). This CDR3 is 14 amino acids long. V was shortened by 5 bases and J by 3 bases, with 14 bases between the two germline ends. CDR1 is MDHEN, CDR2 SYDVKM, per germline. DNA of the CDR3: TGTGCCAGCAGTCTGACCGGGGCGTTCTACGAGCAGTACTTC. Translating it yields CASSLTGAFYEQYF.

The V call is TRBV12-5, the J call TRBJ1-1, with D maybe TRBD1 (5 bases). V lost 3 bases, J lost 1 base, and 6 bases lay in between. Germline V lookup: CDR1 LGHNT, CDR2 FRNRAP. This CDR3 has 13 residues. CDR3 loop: CASGFQGNTEAFF. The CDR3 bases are TGTGCTAGTGGTTTTCAGGGGAACACTGAAGCTTTCTTT.

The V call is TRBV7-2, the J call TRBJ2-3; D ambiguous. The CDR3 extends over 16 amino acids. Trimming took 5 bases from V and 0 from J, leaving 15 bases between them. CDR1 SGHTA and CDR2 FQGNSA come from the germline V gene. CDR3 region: CASSRRVDPSTDTQYF. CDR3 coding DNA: TGTGCCAGCAGCCGACGTGTAGATCCCAGCACAGATACGCAGTATTTT.

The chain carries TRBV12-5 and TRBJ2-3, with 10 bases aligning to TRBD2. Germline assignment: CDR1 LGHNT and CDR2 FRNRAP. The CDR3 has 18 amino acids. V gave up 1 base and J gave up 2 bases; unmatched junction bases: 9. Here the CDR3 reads CASGLANIAGGFTDTQYF. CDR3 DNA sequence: TGTGCTAGTGGTTTGGCAAACATAGCGGGAGGCTTCACAGATACGCAGTATTTT.

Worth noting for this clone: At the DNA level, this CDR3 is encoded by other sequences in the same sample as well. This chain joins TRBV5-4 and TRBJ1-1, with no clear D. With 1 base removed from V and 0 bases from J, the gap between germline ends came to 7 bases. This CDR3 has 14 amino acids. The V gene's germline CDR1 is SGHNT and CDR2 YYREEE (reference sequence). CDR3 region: CASSLRQMNTEAFF. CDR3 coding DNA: TGTGCCAGCAGCTTGCGGCAGATGAACACTGAAGCTTTCTTT.

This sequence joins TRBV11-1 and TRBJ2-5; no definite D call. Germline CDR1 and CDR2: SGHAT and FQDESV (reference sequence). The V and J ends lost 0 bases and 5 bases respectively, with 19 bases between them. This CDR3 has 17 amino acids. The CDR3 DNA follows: TGTGCCAGCAGCTTAGCGCTGGGTGTAGGCCTGGGGGAGACCCAGTACTTC. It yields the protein CASSLALGVGLGETQYF. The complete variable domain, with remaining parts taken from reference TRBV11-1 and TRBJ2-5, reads EAEVAQSPRYKITEKSQAVAFWCDPISGHATLYWYRQILGQGPELLVQFQDESVVDDSQLPKDRFSAERLKGVDSTLKIQPAELGDSAMYLCASSLALGVGLGETQYFGPGTRLLVL.

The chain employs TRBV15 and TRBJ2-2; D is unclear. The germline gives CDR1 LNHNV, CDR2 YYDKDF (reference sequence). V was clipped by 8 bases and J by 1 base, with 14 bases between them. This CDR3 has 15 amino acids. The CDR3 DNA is TGTGCCACCGCCGATCCGCCGGGGAACACCGGGGAGCTGTTTTTT. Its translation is CATADPPGNTGELFF. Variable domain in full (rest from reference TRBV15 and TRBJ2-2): DAMVIQNPRYQVTQFGKPVTLSCSQTLNHNVMYWYQQKSSQAPKLLFHYYDKDFNNEADTPDNFQSRRPNTSFCFLDIRSPGLGDTAMYLCATADPPGNTGELFFGEGSRLTVL.

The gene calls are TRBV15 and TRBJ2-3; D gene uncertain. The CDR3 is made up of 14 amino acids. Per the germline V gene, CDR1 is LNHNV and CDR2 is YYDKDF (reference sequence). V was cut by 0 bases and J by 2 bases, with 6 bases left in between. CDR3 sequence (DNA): TGTGCCACCAGCAGAGAGGTGAACACAGATACGCAGTATTTT. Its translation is CATSREVNTDTQYF.

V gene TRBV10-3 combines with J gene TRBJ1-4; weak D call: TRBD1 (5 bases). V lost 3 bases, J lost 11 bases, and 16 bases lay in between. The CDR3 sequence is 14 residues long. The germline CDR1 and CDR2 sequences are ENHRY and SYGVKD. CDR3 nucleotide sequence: TGTGCCATCAGTGACCGGGCCAAGCCAGGGAAACTGTTTTTT. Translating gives CAISDRAKPGKLFF.